These 25 T cell receptor beta chains originate from one sample sequenced in a study of cytomegalovirus exposure and HLA in healthy donors. It was with 60 Vbeta and 13 Jbeta primers that the PCR ran. Clones were read by immunoSEQ multiplex PCR, and TCRdb kept only the in-frame ones, dropping some. The sample holds a few hundred thousand clones, just under 85% seen once. Sequencing used PBMCs. These TCRs come from a woman aged 40 to 55 in good health and CMV-seropositive.

The chain couples TRBV6-6 to TRBJ2-7, with TRBD1 matching over 9 bases. V was clipped by 4 bases and J by 6 bases; unmatched bases: 7. There are 14 residues in the CDR3. The germline CDR1 and CDR2 sequences are MNHNY and SVGAGI (reference sequence). The CDR3, as DNA: TGTGCCAGCAGTTCCGGGACAGGGTTTCGCGAGCAGTACTTC. Its translation is CASSSGTGFREQYF.

The chain combines TRBV28 with TRBJ1-2; a possible D gene is TRBD1 (6 bases). CDR1 is MDHEN and CDR2 is SYDVKM in the germline V gene. The CDR3 has 17 residues. Deletions cut 2 bases from V and 5 bases from J, with 21 bases between. CDR3 region: CASSLGGGKGQLYGYTF. The CDR3 nucleotides read TGTGCCAGCAGTTTAGGGGGTGGGAAAGGACAGCTTTATGGCTACACCTTC.

This chain joins TRBV29-1 and TRBJ2-2; 7 nucleotides agree with TRBD2. The germline V gene has CDR1 SQVTM and CDR2 ANQGSEA. This CDR3 is 14 amino acids long. V lost 7 bases, J lost 3 bases, and 8 bases stayed unmatched. The CDR3 coding sequence is TGCAGCGGACAGCGGGATATCGACACCGGGGAGCTGTTTTTT. Translating gives CSGQRDIDTGELFF.

The count of this clone is one. This chain connects TRBV9 to TRBJ2-7, with 9 nucleotides matching TRBD1. CDR1 and CDR2 (germline): SGDLS, YYNGEE. The CDR3 is 15 residues long. V lost 4 bases, J lost 3 bases, and 8 bases stayed unmatched. The CDR3 sequence is CASSNQPGQGYEQYF. CDR3 DNA sequence: TGTGCCAGCAGCAATCAGCCGGGACAGGGCTACGAGCAGTACTTC.

In this sample, this clone turned up once. The rearrangement joins TRBV28 to TRBJ1-2, with 8 bases fitting TRBD1. The CDR3 sequence is 13 residues long. Germline values: CDR1 MDHEN, CDR2 SYDVKM. J lost 7 bases, V lost 7 bases, and 8 bases had no gene match. In DNA, the CDR3 is TGTGCCAGCATTTCGGACAGGGCTCGTGGCTACACCTTC. This codes for CASISDRARGYTF.

The V gene is TRBV19, the J gene TRBJ2-1; 9 nucleotides line up with TRBD1. Germline trimming cut 3 bases from V and 7 bases from J; bases unmatched to any gene: 4. The length of the CDR3 is 14 residues. Germline V CDR1 and CDR2: LNHDA, SQIVND (reference sequence). CDR3: CASSIGQGLNEQFF. The CDR3 DNA follows: TGTGCCAGTAGTATCGGACAGGGGTTGAATGAGCAGTTCTTC.

This chain's CDR3 is CAIGQGPGETQYF. DNA for the CDR3: TGTGCCATCGGGCAGGGTCCGGGAGAGACCCAGTACTTC. V gene TRBV10-3 combines with J gene TRBJ2-5, with a tentative D call TRBD1 (5 bases). From germline, CDR1 is ENHRY and CDR2 SYGVKD. The CDR3 runs 13 residues. V lost 8 bases to trimming and J lost 4 bases, with 14 bases between them.

This rearrangement joins TRBV5-1 to TRBJ2-7, with 7 positions matching TRBD1. The V gene end was trimmed by 5 bases and the J gene end by 5 bases; junction bases not matched to a gene: 4. CDR3 length equals 12 residues. From germline, CDR1 is SGHRS and CDR2 YFSETQ. Here the CDR3 reads CASRTGDDEQYF. In DNA form, the CDR3 reads TGCGCCAGCAGAACAGGGGACGACGAGCAGTACTTC.

V is TRBV4-1 and J is TRBJ1-1; D gene uncertain. Germline V gene lookup returns CDR1 MGHRA and CDR2 YSYEKL. CDR3 length equals 15 residues. V dropped 0 bases and J dropped 4 bases, with 12 bases sitting between them. CDR3 in amino acids: CASSQDSGRGTEAFF. The CDR3 DNA reads TGCGCCAGCAGCCAAGATTCGGGCCGGGGCACTGAAGCTTTCTTT.

The chain uses TRBV5-4 and TRBJ1-3, with no clear D. Germline loops: CDR1 SGHNT, CDR2 YYREEE (reference sequence). This CDR3 contains 13 residues. V dropped 0 bases and J dropped 4 bases, with 5 bases sitting between them. The CDR3 here is CASSLDSGNTIYF. CDR3 coding DNA: TGTGCCAGCAGCTTGGACTCCGGAAACACCATATATTTT.

CDR3 DNA sequence: TGTGCCAGCAGCTTGGCGGCAGGGGGCGCCTATGGCTACACCTTC. Translating it yields CASSLAAGGAYGYTF. The chain joins TRBV5-5 to TRBJ1-2; 8 nucleotides line up with TRBD1. The V and J ends lost 0 bases and 4 bases, in that order; junction bases with no gene match: 5. The germline V gene encodes CDR1 SGHKS and CDR2 YYEKEE (reference sequence). The CDR3 sequence is 15 residues long.

This clone was recorded only once. The chain carries TRBV18 and TRBJ2-1, with 13 nucleotides matching TRBD2. The germline V gene encodes CDR1 KGHSH and CDR2 LQKENI. The CDR3 contains 15 residues. The ends lost 4 bases at V and 7 bases at J; junction bases unmatched: 4. CDR3 nucleotides: TGTGCCAGCTCACAAGGACTAGCGGGAGAGAATGAGCAGTTCTTC. It encodes CASSQGLAGENEQFF.

The V gene is TRBV6-1, the J gene TRBJ1-1, with D possibly being TRBD1 (5 bases). The CDR3 is made up of 12 amino acids. CDR1 MNHNS and CDR2 SASEGT come from the germline V gene. V lost 5 bases to trimming and J lost 7 bases, with 11 bases between them. In DNA form, the CDR3 reads TGTGCCAGCAGTTTCCACAGGTTTGAAGCTTTCTTT. Translation gives CASSFHRFEAFF.

The J gene is TRBJ1-1, the V gene TRBV28, with D unresolved. CDR1 MDHEN and CDR2 SYDVKM come from the germline V gene. CDR3 length: 13 amino acids. Trimming shortened V by 5 bases and J by 4 bases, and 11 bases separated the two germline ends. The CDR3 DNA reads TGTGCCAGCAGTCGTCGGTCTCGCACTGAAGCTTTCTTT. This gives the protein CASSRRSRTEAFF.

The gene calls are TRBV4-3 and TRBJ2-7, with 7 nucleotides matching TRBD1. This CDR3 spans 15 amino acids. Trimming at V came to 0 bases and at J to 0 bases, leaving 2 bases not matched to a gene. Per the germline V gene, CDR1 is LGHNA and CDR2 is YSLEER. The DNA for the CDR3 is TGCGCCAGCAGCCAAGACACAGGGGTCTCCTACGAGCAGTACTTC. This sequence encodes CASSQDTGVSYEQYF.

This sequence joins TRBV5-5 and TRBJ2-7; 9 positions agree with TRBD2. V lost 0 bases and J lost 7; bases outside the gene matches: 17. The length of the CDR3 is 18 residues. From germline, CDR1 is SGHKS and CDR2 YYEKEE (reference sequence). Here the CDR3 reads CASSLGREGQVRSREQYF. In DNA, the CDR3 is TGTGCCAGCAGCTTGGGGCGGGAGGGCCAAGTGAGGAGTAGAGAGCAGTACTTC.

J is TRBJ2-2 and V is TRBV7-3; 8 bases are a match to TRBD2. V was pared by 2 bases and J by 4 bases, with 9 bases of the junction left unmatched. Germline-derived CDR1 and CDR2 are SGHTA and FQGTGA. CDR3 length equals 17 residues. The CDR3 is CASSLGLAGPPTGELFF. The CDR3 nucleotides are TGTGCCAGCAGCTTAGGGCTAGCGGGCCCACCCACCGGGGAGCTGTTTTTT.

The gene calls are TRBV4-2 and TRBJ1-6; 8 bases fit TRBD1. The germline gives CDR1 LGHNA, CDR2 YNFKEQ. CDR3 length equals 19 residues. Unmatched junction bases numbered 13, after V lost 1 base and J lost 5 bases. CDR3 bases: TGTGCCAGCAGCCAAGTCGGGGCAGGGGGCCGGACGAATAATTCACCCCTCCACTTT. Translated, it gives CASSQVGAGGRTNNSPLHF.

V and J are TRBV30 and TRBJ2-1, with TRBD2 as a possible D gene (5 bases). Germline assignment: CDR1 GTSNPN and CDR2 SVGIG (reference sequence). This CDR3 has 14 amino acids. V lost 0 bases, J lost 5 bases, and 11 bases lay in between. This chain's CDR3 is CAWSVRGRDNEQFF. CDR3 DNA sequence: TGTGCCTGGAGTGTACGGGGTCGGGACAATGAGCAGTTCTTC.

The chain has TRBV27 and TRBJ2-1; D remains unclear. This CDR3 has 14 residues. In germline, CDR1 is MNHEY, CDR2 SMNVEV (reference sequence). The V end lost 4 bases, the J end lost 6 bases, and 13 bases lay between the germline ends. The CDR3, as DNA: TGTGCCAGCAGTTCATTTGACTCGTCCAATGAGCAGTTCTTC. Its protein product is CASSSFDSSNEQFF.

V and J are TRBV18 and TRBJ1-5; D is undetermined. Trimming pared 3 bases from V and 1 base from J, leaving 10 bases between. Germline V gives CDR1 KGHSH, CDR2 LQKENI. The CDR3 sequence is 15 residues long. CDR3 sequence (DNA): TGTGCCAGCTCACCGACTCAGACCAGCAATCAGCCCCAGCATTTT. Amino acids: CASSPTQTSNQPQHF. Full variable domain (outside the CDR3, taken from reference TRBV18 and TRBJ1-5): NAGVMQNPRHLVRRRGQEARLRCSPMKGHSHVYWYRQLPEEGLKFMVYLQKENIIDESGMPKERFSAEFPKEGPSILRIQQVVRGDSAAYFCASSPTQTSNQPQHFGDGTRLSIL.

The chain combines TRBV6-4 with TRBJ2-2; 8 bases fit TRBD2. V trimming: 4 bases; J trimming: 5 bases; junction bases outside the gene matches: 6. The germline V gene has CDR1 MRHNA and CDR2 SNTAGT. This CDR3 is built from 15 residues. CDR3 in amino acids: CASSAAGGLTGELFF. As DNA, the CDR3 is TGTGCCAGCAGTGCGGCGGGAGGATTAACCGGGGAGCTGTTTTTT.

This chain links TRBV28 with TRBJ2-5, with 8 bases that match TRBD2. The CDR3 runs to 16 residues. J was trimmed by 1 base and V by 2 bases; bases with no gene match: 6. Germline values: CDR1 MDHEN, CDR2 SYDVKM. CDR3 loop: CASSLASGSGQETQYF. The CDR3, as DNA: TGTGCCAGCAGTTTAGCCAGCGGGAGTGGCCAAGAGACCCAGTACTTC.

The chain couples TRBV11-3 to TRBJ1-1; possible D gene TRBD1, 5 bases. The CDR3 length is 15 residues. Trimming removed 2 bases from V and 6 bases from J, with 16 bases in between. Looked up from germline, CDR1 is SGHNT and CDR2 is YENEEA. CDR3 residues: CASSLSSRGWAEAFF. CDR3 bases: TGTGCCAGCAGCTTAAGCTCTCGGGGGTGGGCTGAAGCTTTCTTT.

The genes are TRBV6-1 and TRBJ2-7, with D hard to call. The CDR3 is 14 residues long. Trimming cost V 10 bases and J 0 bases, with 16 bases left between them. CDR1 MNHNS and CDR2 SASEGT come from the germline V gene. CDR3 protein: CAISEAWSSYEQYF. CDR3 bases: TGTGCCATATCAGAGGCATGGAGCTCCTACGAGCAGTACTTC.